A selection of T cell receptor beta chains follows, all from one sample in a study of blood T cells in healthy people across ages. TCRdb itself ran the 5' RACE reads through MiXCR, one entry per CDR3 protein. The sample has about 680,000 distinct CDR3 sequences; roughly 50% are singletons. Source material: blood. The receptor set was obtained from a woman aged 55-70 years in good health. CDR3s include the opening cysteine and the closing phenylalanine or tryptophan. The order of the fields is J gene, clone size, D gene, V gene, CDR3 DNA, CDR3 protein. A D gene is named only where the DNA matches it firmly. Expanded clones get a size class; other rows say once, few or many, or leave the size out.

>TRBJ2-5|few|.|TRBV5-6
TGTGCCAGCAGCTTGAGGTTCAGGGCGCGGGAGACCCAGTACTTC
CASSLRFRARETQYF
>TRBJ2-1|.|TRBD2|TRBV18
TGTGCCAGCTCACCCGGGAGGGATGAGCAGTTCTTC
CASSPGRDEQFF
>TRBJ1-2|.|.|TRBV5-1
TGCGCCAGCACCCAGGACACGGGGGCTCCGGGCTACACCTTC
CASTQDTGAPGYTF
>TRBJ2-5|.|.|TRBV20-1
TGCAGTGCTAGTAACAGACCCCACAATGAGCAGTACTTC
CSASNRPHNEQYF
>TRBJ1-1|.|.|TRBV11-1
TGTGCCAGCAGCCCTCATCCAAAGAACACTGAAGCTTTCTTT
CASSPHPKNTEAFF
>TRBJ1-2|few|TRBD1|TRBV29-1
TGCAGCACCAGGTGGCAGGGGGCGATTGGCTACACCTTC
CSTRWQGAIGYTF
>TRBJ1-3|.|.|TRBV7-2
TGTGCCAGCAGCTTTTATTCTGGATATGGAAACACCATATATTTT
CASSFYSGYGNTIYF
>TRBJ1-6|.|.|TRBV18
TGTGCCAGCTCACCCTCCGTCGGACCCGGCAATTCACCCCTCCACTTT
CASSPSVGPGNSPLHF
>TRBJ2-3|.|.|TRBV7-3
TGTGCCAGCAGCTTTTCGGGGCGAAGCACAGATACGCAGTATTTT
CASSFSGRSTDTQYF
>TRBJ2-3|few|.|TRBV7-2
TGTGCCAGCAGCTTCGGGGCAGGGGGGAGGGATACGCAGTATTTT
CASSFGAGGRDTQYF
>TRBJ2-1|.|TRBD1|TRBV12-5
TGTGCTAGTGGGATAAGTCAGGGGGTCCGTGGTGAGCAGTTCTTC
CASGISQGVRGEQFF
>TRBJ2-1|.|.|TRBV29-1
TGCGGGGTGAGGGGCTCCTACAATGAGCAGTTCTTC
CGVRGSYNEQFF
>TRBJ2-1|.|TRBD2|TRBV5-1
TGCGCCAGCAGCGCGGGGGGCGGAGGCCCCTACAATGAGCAGTTCTTC
CASSAGGGGPYNEQFF
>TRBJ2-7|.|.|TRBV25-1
TGTGCCAGCAGAGGGCTAGCGAGTGTAAATGAGCAGTACTTC
CASRGLASVNEQYF
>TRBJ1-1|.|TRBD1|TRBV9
TGTGCCAGCAGCGTAACGGGACAGGGGGGGACTCAGGTTTTCTTT
CASSVTGQGGTQVFF
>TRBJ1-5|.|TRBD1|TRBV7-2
TGTGCCAGCAGCTTAGGGGGGACAGCAAATCAGCCCCAGCATTTT
CASSLGGTANQPQHF
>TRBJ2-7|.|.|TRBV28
TGTGCCAGCAGCTCTATATATCAAAGGGGCGGATACGAGCAGTACTTC
CASSSIYQRGGYEQYF
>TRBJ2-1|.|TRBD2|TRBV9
TGTGCCAGCACCCCTAGCGGGAGCTACAATGAGCAGTTCTTC
CASTPSGSYNEQFF
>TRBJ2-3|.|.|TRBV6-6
TGTGCCAGCAGTTACCCCTGGGAATCTGGCACAGATACGCAGTATTTT
CASSYPWESGTDTQYF
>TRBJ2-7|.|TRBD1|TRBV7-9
TGTGCCAGCAGCCCTTGGACAGGGACCTACAATGAGCAGTACTTC
CASSPWTGTYNEQYF
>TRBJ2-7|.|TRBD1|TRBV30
TGTGCCTGGAGGCGGGGGACAGGGGGATACGAGCAGTACTTC
CAWRRGTGGYEQYF
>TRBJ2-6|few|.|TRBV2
TGTGCCAGCACGGAGATTCGTAGGGGGGCCAACGTCCTGACTTTC
CASTEIRRGANVLTF
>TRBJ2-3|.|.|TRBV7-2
TGTGCCAGCAGCTTGGTCAGCGTGCCGGGAACAGATACGCAGTATTTT
CASSLVSVPGTDTQYF
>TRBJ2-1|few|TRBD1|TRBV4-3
TGCGCCAGCAGTCTCGGACAGGGGGCGGTGGGTGAGCAGTTCTTC
CASSLGQGAVGEQFF
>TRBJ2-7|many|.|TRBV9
TGTGCCAGCAGCGTAGGTGACAGTACCTACGAGCAGTACTTC
CASSVGDSTYEQYF
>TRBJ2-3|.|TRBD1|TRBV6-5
TGTGCCAGCAGGACCGGGACAGACACAGATACGCAGTATTTT
CASRTGTDTDTQYF
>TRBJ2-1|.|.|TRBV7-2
TGTGCCAGCAGCTTAGGTAGCGCGCTATCCTACAATGAGCAGTTCTTC
CASSLGSALSYNEQFF
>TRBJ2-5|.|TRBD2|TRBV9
TGTGCCAGCAGCGTCACTAGCGGGGGGGGACACAATGAGCAGTACTTC
CASSVTSGGGHNEQYF
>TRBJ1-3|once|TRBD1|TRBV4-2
TGTGCCAGCAGTCGACAGGGGGTTGGAAACACCATATATTTT
CASSRQGVGNTIYF
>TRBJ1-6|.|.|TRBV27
TGTGCCAGCAGTTTTTTTTCAGGGATTACTTCACCCCTCCACTTT
CASSFFSGITSPLHF
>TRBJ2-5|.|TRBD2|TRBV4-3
TGCGCCAGCAGCCGCGGGACTAGCGGAATTCAAGAGACCCAGTACTTC
CASSRGTSGIQETQYF
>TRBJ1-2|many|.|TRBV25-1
TGTGCCAGCAGTGAGAACTATGGCTACACCTTC
CASSENYGYTF
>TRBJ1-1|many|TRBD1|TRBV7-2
TGTGCCAGCAGCGCGACAGGGGGCTGTGAAGCTTTCTTT
CASSATGGCEAFF
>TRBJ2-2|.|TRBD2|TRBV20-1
TGCCTAGCGGGAGGGGGCACCGGGGAGCTGTTTTTT
CLAGGGTGELFF